The clone carrying this TCR beta chain occurred many times. Its antigen is unknown. TCRdb called the 5' RACE reads again in MiXCR, with one record for every CDR3 protein. This sample has hundreds of thousands of distinct CDR3 sequences, with roughly 10% found just once. Every donor was a healthy Caucasian. The CDR3 is 14 amino acids. This sample was taken from a study of identical twins. The study, taken as a whole, reports: Models underestimated how often monozygotic twins shared out-of-frame TCR alpha. Fewer insertions marked abundant cord blood beta clonotypes; young adult naive trended weakly, memory not at all.

Separately, the same data were catalogued under a study of yellow fever vaccine responses in identical twins.

The sequence was obtained from a young woman in good health. The material sequenced was CD8+ T cells sorted from blood. The rearrangement uses TRBV21-1 and TRBJ2-7. TRBV21-1 is labeled a pseudogene. The CDR3: CASSNYGETYEQYF. In DNA, the CDR3 is TGTGCCAGCAGCAATTACGGGGAAACCTACGAGCAGTACTTC.